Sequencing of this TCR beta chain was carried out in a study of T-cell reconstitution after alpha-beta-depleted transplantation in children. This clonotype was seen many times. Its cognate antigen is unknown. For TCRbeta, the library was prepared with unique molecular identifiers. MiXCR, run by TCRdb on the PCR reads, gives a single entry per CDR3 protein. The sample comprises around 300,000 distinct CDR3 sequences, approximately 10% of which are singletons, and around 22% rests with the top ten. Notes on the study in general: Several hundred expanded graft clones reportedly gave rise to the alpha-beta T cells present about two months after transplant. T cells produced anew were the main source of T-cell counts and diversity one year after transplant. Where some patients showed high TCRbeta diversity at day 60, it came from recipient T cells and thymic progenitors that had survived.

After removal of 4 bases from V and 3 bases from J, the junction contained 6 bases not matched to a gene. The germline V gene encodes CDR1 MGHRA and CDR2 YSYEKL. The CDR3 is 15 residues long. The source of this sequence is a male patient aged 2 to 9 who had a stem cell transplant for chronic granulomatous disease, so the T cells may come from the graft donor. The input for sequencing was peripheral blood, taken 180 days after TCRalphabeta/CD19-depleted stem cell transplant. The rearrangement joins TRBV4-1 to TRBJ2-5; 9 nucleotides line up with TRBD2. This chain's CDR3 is CASSPWRGGKETQYF. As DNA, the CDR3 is TGCGCCAGCAGCCCCTGGCGGGGGGGGAAAGAGACCCAGTACTTC.